A selection of T cell receptor beta chains follows, all from one sample in a study of blood T cell repertoires in COVID-19. Sequencing was performed with immunoSEQ multiplex PCR; in TCRdb, only in-frame clones are kept and a portion is missing. The sample consists of fewer than 150,000 clones, roughly three quarters of them appearing once. The sequencing input was peripheral blood. These receptors all stem from an elderly man with acute or convalescent COVID-19. CDR3s include the opening cysteine and the closing phenylalanine or tryptophan. D genes are given only for firm matches.

TRBV4-2,-,CASSQDYGLTIYEQYF
TRBV30,-,CAWSPGLGYEQYF
TRBV28,TRBD2,CASTPQAGTHSYEQYF
TRBV27,TRBD2,CASSLTAGWARNTQYF
TRBV7-8,TRBD1,CASSPGDRDGYTF
TRBV2,-,CASSDNRDQPQHF
TRBV11-2,-,CASSLRLQGSSTDTQYF
TRBV19,-,CASRDREMSRNQPQHF
TRBV7-9,-,CASSPLVGQETQYF
TRBV28,-,CASSSGERLLTDTQYF
TRBV6-1,-,CASSDPAYSPLHF
TRBV7-9,TRBD1,CASSLSGTASTGELFF
TRBV11-3,TRBD2,CASSLGGGEDTQYF
TRBV28,TRBD1,CASRSGTGGAEQYF
TRBV13,-,CASSLDRVGGNTIYF
TRBV5-1,-,CASSTGLLGDGYTF